This T cell receptor beta chain stems from a study of T cell responses to AZD1222 COVID-19 vaccine. Notes on the study in general: Mapped onto spike, vaccine-associated CD4 TCRs spanned it and were dominant at 160-218 and 743-854.

With regard to this clone: Antigen: not known.

V lost 0 bases, J lost 9 bases, and 18 bases lay in between. CDR1 and CDR2 from the germline V gene are SGHDN and FVKESK. This CDR3 contains 17 residues. Some clones are missing from TCRdb's copy, which holds only in-frame ones; the method was immunoSEQ multiplex PCR. Found here are 90,000 to 120,000 clones, roughly 87% of them singletons; the top ten hold 2.5%. The specimen comprised peripheral blood, sampled 28 days after the second AZD1222 dose. The gene calls are TRBV14 and TRBJ1-6; no reliable D call. The TCR comes from an adult who received the AZD1222 COVID-19 vaccine. DNA for the CDR3: TGTGCCAGCAGCCAAGAAGAACGGGGTTATGTTACTTCACCCCTCCACTTT. Amino acid sequence: CASSQEERGYVTSPLHF.